Listed here are 5 T cell receptor beta chains from one sample, sequenced in a study of response to subunit inactivated influenza vaccine. TCRdb ran MiXCR on the RT-PCR reads and lists one entry per CDR3 protein. The sample has about 500,000 distinct CDR3 sequences, 10% to 15% seen once. The sequencing used PBMCs from blood, collected 40 to 50 days after vaccination. The receptors were sampled from a man aged 50 to 60 who received an inactivated influenza vaccine.

The DNA of the CDR3 is TGTGCCAGCGCCGTACAGGGGGCCTATGGCTACACCTTC. The encoded protein is CASAVQGAYGYTF. The rearrangement links TRBV28 to TRBJ1-2; 9 bases match TRBD1. This CDR3 region has 13 residues. Germline V gene data show CDR1 as MDHEN and CDR2 as SYDVKM. V lost 8 bases, J lost 4 bases, and 5 bases stayed unmatched.

This clonotype appeared many times. The chain has TRBV7-9 and TRBJ2-7, with D possibly being TRBD2 (6 bases). Trimming cost V 5 bases and J 6 bases, with 20 bases left between them. Germline V lookup: CDR1 SEHNR, CDR2 FQNEAQ (reference sequence). CDR3 size: 15 residues. CDR3 DNA sequence: TGTGCCAGCAGCGTGAGGGGTGGACTAACTGCCGAGCAGTACTTC. Protein: CASSVRGGLTAEQYF.

This chain uses TRBV4-2 with TRBJ2-3; D may match TRBD1 or TRBD2 (5 bases each). Per germline, CDR1 LGHNA and CDR2 YNFKEQ. V lost 8 bases, J lost 1 base, and 16 bases lay in between. The CDR3 extends over 15 amino acids. CDR3 loop: CASGPGLVRTDTQYF. The CDR3, as DNA: TGTGCCAGCGGTCCGGGGCTAGTCCGCACAGATACGCAGTATTTT.

This clonotype was seen a handful of times. This chain connects TRBV5-1 to TRBJ1-4; D might be TRBD1 (5 bases). This CDR3 comprises 16 residues. Germline loops: CDR1 SGHRS, CDR2 YFSETQ. V gave up 3 bases and J gave up 6 bases, with 18 bases separating them. CDR3 protein: CASSSYSGTEYEKLFF. In DNA, the CDR3 is TGCGCCAGCAGCTCCTATTCCGGGACTGAGTATGAAAAACTGTTTTTT.

The J gene is TRBJ1-6, the V gene TRBV6-1; no clear D gene. V lost 5 bases to trimming and J lost 5 bases, with 4 bases between them. This CDR3 spans 12 amino acids. Looked up from germline, CDR1 is MNHNS and CDR2 is SASEGT. CDR3 DNA sequence: TGTGCCAGCAGTTTTGATAATTCACCCCTCCACTTT. As protein: CASSFDNSPLHF.